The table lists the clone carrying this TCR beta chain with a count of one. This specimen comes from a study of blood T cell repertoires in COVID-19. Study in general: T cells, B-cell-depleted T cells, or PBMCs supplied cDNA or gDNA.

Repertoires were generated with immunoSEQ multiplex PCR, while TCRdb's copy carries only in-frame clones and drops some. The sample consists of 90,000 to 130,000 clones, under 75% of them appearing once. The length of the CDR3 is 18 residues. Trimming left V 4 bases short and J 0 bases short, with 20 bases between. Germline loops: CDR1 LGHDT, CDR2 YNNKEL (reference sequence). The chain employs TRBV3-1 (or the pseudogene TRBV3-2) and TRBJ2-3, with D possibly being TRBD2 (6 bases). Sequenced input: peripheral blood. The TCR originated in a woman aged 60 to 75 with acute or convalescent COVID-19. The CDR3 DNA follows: TGTGCCAGCAGCCCGGGCGCGGGAACCGGGACTAGCACAGATACGCAGTATTTT. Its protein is CASSPGAGTGTSTDTQYF.